A single sample is the source of the 23 T cell receptor beta chains below, sequenced in a study of shared clonotypes between healthy human individuals (dated by TCRdb to about 2020). Library method: the immunoSEQ multiplex PCR assay. In its TCRdb copy, this immuneACCESS table keeps in-frame sequences only and misses some clones. Where compared with another copy, unresolved V genes explain less than half of these, and the others have no known cause. The sample table shows some 2 million clones, and approximately 94% are seen once. The top ten clones comprise roughly 1% of the sample. CD8 naive samples consisted of CD45RO-negative cells that were positively selected for CCR7, yielding a CD45RA+CCR7+ population without TemRA cells. Sequencing was performed on naive CD8+ T cells sorted from blood. The sample's cell subset or site label, in plain terms: CD45RA+CCR7+. Source of these receptors: a man younger than 35 in good health.

The chain recombines TRBV6-6 with TRBJ1-2; maybe TRBD1 (5 bases). This CDR3 has 14 amino acids. V gave up 4 bases and J gave up 2 bases, with 11 bases separating them. From germline, CDR1 is MNHNY and CDR2 SVGAGI (reference sequence). The CDR3 sequence is CASSSDSPNYGYTF. CDR3 bases: TGTGCCAGCAGTTCCGACAGCCCAAACTATGGCTACACCTTC.

In regard to this clone: This CDR3 is also generated by other DNA sequences in the sample. DNA of the CDR3: TGTGCCAGCAGCTCTGGACAAGGTTATGGCTACACCTTC. Translation: CASSSGQGYGYTF. V usage is TRBV7-2 and J usage is TRBJ1-2; tentative D call: TRBD1 (5 bases). The CDR3 is 13 amino acids. Germline V gene sequence: CDR1 SGHTA, CDR2 FQGNSA. The V end was cut by 4 bases, the J end by 5 bases, with 11 bases between.

The V and J genes are TRBV6-5 and TRBJ1-2; 9 nucleotides agree with TRBD1. Losses at the gene ends were 2 bases for V and 3 bases for J; bases not matched to a gene: 4. In germline, CDR1 is MNHEY, CDR2 SVGAGI. The length of the CDR3 is 15 residues. The CDR3 reads CASSYRTGVDYGYTF. The CDR3 bases are TGTGCCAGCAGTTACCGGACAGGGGTTGACTATGGCTACACCTTC.

CDR3 nucleotide sequence: TGTGCCTGGAGTTTCGGCCGGGATGAGTTCTTC. It specifies CAWSFGRDEFF. The V gene is TRBV30, the J gene TRBJ2-1, with D perhaps TRBD2 (5 bases). Trimming took 2 bases from V and 14 from J, leaving 13 bases between them. This CDR3 has 11 residues. CDR1 is GTSNPN, CDR2 SVGIG, per germline (reference sequence).

This clone appeared a single time. The genes are TRBV13 and TRBJ1-1, with D possibly TRBD1 on 5 matching bases. The CDR3 has 12 amino acids. Looked up from germline, CDR1 is PRHDT and CDR2 is FYEKMQ (reference sequence). Trimming stripped 6 bases from V and 7 bases from J, with 12 bases between. This chain's CDR3 is CASRGGRFEAFF. In DNA form, the CDR3 reads TGTGCCAGCAGGGGGGGTCGGTTTGAAGCTTTCTTT.

V usage is TRBV5-6 and J usage is TRBJ1-2; the match to TRBD1 covers 8 bases. The CDR3 is 14 amino acids. Losses at the gene ends were 4 bases for V and 4 bases for J; bases not matched to a gene: 6. The germline V gene has CDR1 SGHDT and CDR2 YYEEEE. The DNA for the CDR3 is TGTGCCAGCAGCGGAGGGACAGGCCCCTATGGCTACACCTTC. The encoded protein is CASSGGTGPYGYTF.

This clone is a singleton in its sample. This rearrangement joins TRBV7-6 to TRBJ2-2, with D perhaps TRBD1 (5 bases). CDR3 length: 14 residues. The germline V and J ends were trimmed by 6 bases and 3 bases, with 11 bases remaining between them. The V gene's germline CDR1 is SGHVS and CDR2 FNYEAQ. CDR3 sequence: CASSADSHTGELFF. CDR3 nucleotides: TGTGCCAGCAGTGCAGACAGCCACACCGGGGAGCTGTTTTTT.

V usage is TRBV9 and J usage is TRBJ1-4, with TRBD1 matching over 10 bases. The V gene end was trimmed by 3 bases and the J gene end by 8 bases; junction bases not matched to a gene: 10. The CDR3 spans 16 residues. CDR1 SGDLS and CDR2 YYNGEE come from the germline V gene. The DNA for the CDR3 is TGTGCCAGCAGCGCGGGGGGACAGGGGACCCTGGAAAAACTGTTTTTT. This sequence encodes CASSAGGQGTLEKLFF.

The chain carries TRBV6-5 and TRBJ1-2, with D unclear. V lost 7 bases and J lost 3, with 9 bases in between. CDR3 length equals 12 residues. CDR1 and CDR2 from the germline V gene are MNHEY and SVGAGI. CDR3 in DNA: TGTGCCAGCACCTTAGACCACTATGGCTACACCTTC. Protein sequence: CASTLDHYGYTF.

V usage is TRBV2 and J usage is TRBJ2-1, with D uncertain. Trimming removed 3 bases at V and 2 bases at J, with 8 bases between. CDR1 and CDR2 from the germline V gene are SNHLY and FYNNEI. This CDR3 contains 14 residues. The CDR3: CASSEVETYNEQFF. Here the CDR3 DNA reads TGTGCCAGCAGTGAGGTGGAAACCTACAATGAGCAGTTCTTC.

In this sample, this clone turned up once. The chain is built from TRBV19 and TRBJ2-3; D gene ambiguous. The CDR3 runs 14 residues. Trimming left V 5 bases short and J 5 bases short, with 14 bases between. The germline CDR1 and CDR2 sequences are LNHDA and SQIVND (reference sequence). CDR3 DNA sequence: TGTGCCAGTAGTTTGCCGGATGGGGTAGATACGCAGTATTTT. As protein: CASSLPDGVDTQYF.

Only one count was recorded for this clone. The rearrangement uses TRBV2 and TRBJ2-7; D perhaps matches TRBD1 (5 bases). Germline V gene sequence: CDR1 SNHLY, CDR2 FYNNEI. V was cut by 0 bases and J by 3 bases, with 12 bases left in between. This CDR3 has 15 amino acids. CDR3 in DNA: TGTGCCAGCAGTGAAGCTAGAGAGGACAACTACGAGCAGTACTTC. This encodes CASSEAREDNYEQYF.

This chain connects TRBV9 to TRBJ1-1; tentative D call: TRBD1 (5 bases). CDR1 is SGDLS, CDR2 YYNGEE, per germline. V was pared by 3 bases and J by 1 base, with 10 bases between. The CDR3 is 14 amino acids. This chain's CDR3 is CASSGGTSNTEAFF. Written as DNA, the CDR3 is TGTGCCAGCAGCGGGGGGACGTCGAACACTGAAGCTTTCTTT.

The chain carries TRBV28 and TRBJ1-2; 10 bases align to TRBD1. The germline CDR1 and CDR2 sequences are MDHEN and SYDVKM. The CDR3 contains 13 residues. V was pared by 5 bases and J by 8 bases, with 5 bases of the junction left unmatched. CDR3 region: CASSIGTGVGYTF. The CDR3 coding sequence is TGTGCCAGCAGTATAGGGACAGGGGTCGGCTACACCTTC.

The rearrangement links TRBV7-8 to TRBJ1-6, with unresolved D. CDR1 is SGHVS, CDR2 FQNEAQ, per germline. Trimming cost V 6 bases and J 10 bases, with 13 bases left between them. CDR3 length: 13 amino acids. CDR3 sequence reads: CASSEVDGSPLHF. CDR3 nucleotides: TGTGCCAGCAGTGAGGTGGACGGATCACCCCTCCACTTT.

The J gene is TRBJ1-1, the V gene TRBV5-1; D remains ambiguous. Looked up from germline, CDR1 is SGHRS and CDR2 is YFSETQ. This CDR3 has 14 residues. The germline V and J ends were trimmed by 1 base and 2 bases, with 9 bases remaining between them. CDR3 nucleotide sequence: TGCGCCAGCAGCTTGTCATCAACTAACACTGAAGCTTTCTTT. Translated, it gives CASSLSSTNTEAFF.

The chain combines TRBV6-5 with TRBJ2-7; 10 positions match TRBD1. CDR3 length: 15 amino acids. The V and J ends lost 5 bases and 3 bases, in that order; junction bases with no gene match: 7. The germline V gene has CDR1 MNHEY and CDR2 SVGAGI. The CDR3 coding sequence is TGTGCCAGCAGTGGACAGGGGGTATTCGGCTACGAGCAGTACTTC. Its translation: CASSGQGVFGYEQYF.

The V gene is TRBV4-1, the J gene TRBJ2-2, with D possibly matching TRBD1 (5 bases). The V end lost 0 bases, the J end lost 5 bases, and 10 bases lay between the germline ends. The CDR3 has 15 amino acids. CDR1 and CDR2 (germline): MGHRA, YSYEKL. CDR3 in amino acids: CASSQDRDWTGELFF. The CDR3 nucleotides are TGCGCCAGCAGCCAAGACAGGGATTGGACCGGGGAGCTGTTTTTT.

Points on this clone: The same CDR3 can be traced to other DNA sequences in this sample. The gene calls are TRBV7-6 and TRBJ2-7; TRBD2 agrees at 7 bases. Germline CDR1 and CDR2: SGHVS and FNYEAQ. The trim removed 0 bases at V and 6 bases at J, leaving 5 bases unmatched. The CDR3 contains 14 residues. As DNA, the CDR3 is TGTGCCAGCAGCTTAGCGGGAGGGCCGGGCGAGCAGTACTTC. Amino acid sequence: CASSLAGGPGEQYF.

This rearrangement joins TRBV27 to TRBJ2-3; 7 bases fit TRBD2. The V segment lost 5 bases and the J segment 1 base; nucleotides outside the gene matches: 24. The CDR3 is 21 residues long. Germline V lookup: CDR1 MNHEY, CDR2 SMNVEV (reference sequence). The CDR3 nucleotides are TGTGCCAGCAGTCCCTGGTGGGGGTCGCGCGGGAGCCAAGGGGGCACAGATACGCAGTATTTT. It specifies CASSPWWGSRGSQGGTDTQYF.

This rearrangement joins TRBV6-6 to TRBJ1-4; D is uncertain. Trimming took off 7 bases at V and 8 bases at J, with 17 bases between the two ends. Germline-derived CDR1 and CDR2 are MNHNY and SVGAGI (reference sequence). The CDR3 runs 14 residues. CDR3 sequence reads: CASIRSDGQEKLFF. DNA for the CDR3: TGTGCCAGCATCAGGTCGGACGGGCAGGAAAAACTGTTTTTT.

V usage is TRBV19 and J usage is TRBJ2-5; maybe TRBD2 (6 bases). The V end lost 3 bases, the J end lost 0 bases, and 11 bases lay between the germline ends. Germline CDR1 reads LNHDA; CDR2 reads SQIVND (reference sequence). CDR3 length: 15 residues. The CDR3 reads CASSMSSENQETQYF. In DNA form, the CDR3 reads TGTGCCAGTAGTATGTCTAGCGAGAACCAAGAGACCCAGTACTTC.

The chain has TRBV4-1 and TRBJ2-5; D ambiguous. There are 14 residues in the CDR3. The germline gives CDR1 MGHRA, CDR2 YSYEKL. Deletions cut 1 base from V and 1 base from J, with 7 bases between. The CDR3 region has the DNA TGCGCCAGCAGCCAAGTGGGTGTCCAAGAGACCCAGTACTTC. Translated: CASSQVGVQETQYF.